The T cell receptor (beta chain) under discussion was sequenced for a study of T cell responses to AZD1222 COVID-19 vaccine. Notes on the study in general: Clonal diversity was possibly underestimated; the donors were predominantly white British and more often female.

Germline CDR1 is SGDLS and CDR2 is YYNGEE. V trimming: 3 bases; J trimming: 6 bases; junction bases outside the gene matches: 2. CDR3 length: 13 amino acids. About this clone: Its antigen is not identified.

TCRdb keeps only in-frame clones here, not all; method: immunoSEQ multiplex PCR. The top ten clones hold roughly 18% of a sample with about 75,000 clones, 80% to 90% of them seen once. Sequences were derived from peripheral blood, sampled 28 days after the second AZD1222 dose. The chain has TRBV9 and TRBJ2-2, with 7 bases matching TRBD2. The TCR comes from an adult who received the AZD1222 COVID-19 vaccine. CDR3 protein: CASSGTSAGELFF. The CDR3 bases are TGTGCCAGCAGCGGAACTAGCGCCGGGGAGCTGTTTTTT.